The 23 T cell receptor beta chains listed next were all sequenced from one sample in a study of CD8 T cells in ankylosing spondylitis. TCRdb ran MiXCR on the 5' RACE reads and lists one entry per CDR3 protein. This sample carries approximately 220,000 distinct CDR3 sequences, 20% to 30% of them seen once, and the ten largest clones take 5% to 8%. Material for sequencing was blood, either unsorted or a sorted T cell fraction (not recorded which). All receptors come from a male donor with ankylosing spondylitis or in good health (not recorded which).

This clonotype was recorded at least ten times. V usage is TRBV7-2 and J usage is TRBJ2-4; D ambiguous. The V and J ends lost 0 bases and 2 bases respectively, with 11 bases between them. This CDR3 comprises 16 residues. Germline-derived CDR1 and CDR2 are SGHTA and FQGNSA. For the CDR3, the DNA is TGTGCCAGCAGCTTAGCGGGCAGGTTGTCCAAAAACATTCAGTACTTC. This sequence encodes CASSLAGRLSKNIQYF.

This clonotype was detected only a few times. The chain is built from TRBV20-1 and TRBJ2-3; 15 bases fit TRBD2. Germline V CDR1 and CDR2: DFQATT, SNEGSKA (reference sequence). Trimming at V came to 6 bases and at J to 1 base, leaving 11 bases not matched to a gene. The CDR3 totals 18 residues. The CDR3 bases are TGCAGTGCAACCGGACTAGCGGGAGGGCACCCCCGCACAGATACGCAGTATTTT. Its translation is CSATGLAGGHPRTDTQYF.

This clonotype has only a few counts. The chain employs TRBV29-1 and TRBJ2-1; 7 bases map to TRBD2. V was pared by 5 bases and J by 4 bases, with 2 bases of the junction left unmatched. Germline V gene lookup returns CDR1 SQVTM and CDR2 ANQGSEA. There are 12 residues in the CDR3. CDR3 nucleotides: TGCAGCGTTAGGCGGGAGTACAATGAGCAGTTCTTC. It is translated as CSVRREYNEQFF.

This clonotype has a count of ten or more. V and J are TRBV11-2 and TRBJ1-5, with a tentative D call TRBD1 (5 bases). The germline V gene encodes CDR1 SGHAT and CDR2 FQNNGV. The CDR3 sequence is 16 residues long. Trimming shortened V by 1 base and J by 3 bases, and 13 bases separated the two germline ends. The CDR3: CASSLGQGSYNQPQHF. As DNA, the CDR3 is TGTGCCAGCAGCTTAGGGCAGGGAAGCTACAATCAGCCCCAGCATTTT.

The gene calls are TRBV20-1 and TRBJ2-1; D tentatively fits TRBD1 or TRBD2 (6 bases each). CDR3 length: 13 residues. Per germline, CDR1 DFQATT and CDR2 SNEGSKA (reference sequence). Trimming stripped 3 bases from V and 5 bases from J, with 11 bases between. Written as DNA, the CDR3 is TGCAGTGCTAGTGGGGGCGGGAACAATGAGCAGTTCTTC. Translating it yields CSASGGGNNEQFF.

In its sample, this clonotype was seen many times. The chain recombines TRBV5-6 with TRBJ2-1, with 16 bases matching TRBD2. The CDR3 runs to 17 residues. With V trimmed by 4 bases and J by 14 bases, 15 bases remained unmatched. From germline, CDR1 is SGHDT and CDR2 YYEEEE. Written as DNA, the CDR3 is TGTGCCAGCAGCCCGAGCCCCGGGACTAGCGGGAGGGCTCCAAAGTTCTTC. Protein: CASSPSPGTSGRAPKFF. Supplemented by reference TRBV5-6 and TRBJ2-1, the full variable domain reads DAGVTQSPTHLIKTRGQQVTLRCSPKSGHDTVSWYQQALGQGPQFIFQYYEEEERQRGNFPDRFSGHQFPNYSSELNVNALLLGDSALYLCASSPSPGTSGRAPKFFGPGTRLTVL.

At least ten counts were recorded for this clonotype. J is TRBJ2-7 and V is TRBV20-1; TRBD1 matches 7 bases. The CDR3 spans 15 residues. Germline lookup yields CDR1 DFQATT and CDR2 SNEGSKA (reference sequence). Unmatched junction bases numbered 15, after V lost 6 bases and J lost 4 bases. CDR3 coding DNA: TGCAGTGCCCGGAGAGATTGGGACAGTTTGTACGAGCAGTACTTC. It encodes CSARRDWDSLYEQYF.

This clonotype was seen a handful of times. This chain's CDR3 is CASSKSGTVYGYTF. CDR3 DNA: TGTGCCAGCAGCAAATCCGGGACGGTCTATGGCTACACCTTC. The J gene is TRBJ1-2, the V gene TRBV12-3 or TRBV12-4; TRBD1 might be the D (5 bases). Trimming removed 6 bases at V and 4 bases at J, with 15 bases between. The CDR3 sequence is 14 residues long.

This chain joins TRBV20-1 and TRBJ2-1; D gene ambiguous. The CDR3 contains 13 residues. Germline-derived CDR1 and CDR2 are DFQATT and SNEGSKA (reference sequence). V was pared by 0 bases and J by 5 bases, with 8 bases between. This chain's CDR3 is CSARERYNNEQFF. CDR3 nucleotide sequence: TGCAGTGCTAGAGAGCGGTACAACAATGAGCAGTTCTTC.

This clonotype occurred many times. The V gene is TRBV28, the J gene TRBJ2-5, with 13 positions matching TRBD2. The length of the CDR3 is 16 residues. Germline-derived CDR1 and CDR2 are MDHEN and SYDVKM. Trimming at V came to 3 bases and at J to 3 bases, leaving 4 bases not matched to a gene. CDR3 sequence (DNA): TGTGCCAGCAGTTTGGCAGGACTAGCGGGAGAAGAGACCCAGTACTTC. Translated: CASSLAGLAGEETQYF.

The J gene is TRBJ2-2, the V gene TRBV20-1, with 9 bases identical to TRBD1. In germline, CDR1 is DFQATT, CDR2 SNEGSKA (reference sequence). Trimming removed 5 bases from V and 1 base from J; junction bases left unmatched: 5. There are 15 residues in the CDR3. This CDR3 reads CSARGTGLNTGELFF. The CDR3 DNA reads as TGCAGTGCTCGGGGGACAGGGCTGAACACCGGGGAGCTGTTTTTT.

The rearrangement joins TRBV6-5 to TRBJ1-1; 10 bases are a match to TRBD1. The CDR3 has 14 amino acids. Per the germline V gene, CDR1 is MNHEY and CDR2 is SVGAGI. The V gene end was trimmed by 2 bases and the J gene end by 5 bases; junction bases not matched to a gene: 2. CDR3 residues: CASSYADRGTEAFF. CDR3 nucleotides: TGTGCCAGCAGTTACGCGGACAGGGGGACTGAAGCTTTCTTT.

This clonotype was found many times. This chain joins TRBV4-1 and TRBJ1-1; D not resolved. The CDR3 sequence is 14 residues long. The germline V gene has CDR1 MGHRA and CDR2 YSYEKL. Trimming cost V 4 bases and J 1 base, with 10 bases left between them. DNA of the CDR3: TGCGCCAGCAGCCTAACGACAAGGAACACTGAAGCTTTCTTT. Protein sequence: CASSLTTRNTEAFF.

This clonotype appeared a few times. CDR3 nucleotide sequence: TGCAGCGTCCGGGACAGTAGCTCCTACGAGCAGTACTTC. As protein: CSVRDSSSYEQYF. The chain carries TRBV29-1 and TRBJ2-7, with TRBD1 identical over 7 bases. The junction had 5 bases not matched to a gene; V was cut back by 6 bases and J by 0 bases. The CDR3 has 13 residues. Germline-derived CDR1 and CDR2 are SQVTM and ANQGSEA.

This chain links TRBV20-1 with TRBJ2-3; TRBD2 agrees at 15 bases. The CDR3 is 17 residues long. From germline, CDR1 is DFQATT and CDR2 SNEGSKA (reference sequence). With V trimmed by 5 bases and J by 6 bases, 12 bases remained unmatched. CDR3 region: CSARTSGRVVVTDTQYF. The CDR3 DNA is TGCAGTGCTCGGACTAGCGGGAGGGTGGTAGTTACGGATACGCAGTATTTT.

The table lists this clonotype with a count of one. The V and J genes are TRBV20-1 and TRBJ2-7; maybe TRBD1 (5 bases). V shed 6 bases and J shed 7 bases, with 13 bases lying between them. The CDR3 runs 11 residues. CDR1 is DFQATT, CDR2 SNEGSKA, per germline (reference sequence). CDR3 sequence: CSAKWGGEQYF. Here the CDR3 DNA reads TGCAGTGCCAAATGGGGCGGAGAGCAGTACTTC.

In its sample, this clonotype was seen many times. The chain carries TRBV9 and TRBJ2-5; TRBD2 matches 11 bases. The CDR3 has 16 amino acids. Germline-derived CDR1 and CDR2 are SGDLS and YYNGEE. V gave up 0 bases and J gave up 1 base; unmatched junction bases: 2. CDR3 sequence: CASSVGLAGGQETQYF. The CDR3 region has the DNA TGTGCCAGCAGCGTAGGTCTAGCGGGAGGCCAAGAGACCCAGTACTTC.

A few counts support this clonotype. The chain joins TRBV6-2 or TRBV6-3 to TRBJ1-5; D not certain. The CDR3 sequence is 15 residues long. The V and J ends lost 5 bases and 6 bases respectively, with 17 bases between them. Germline V CDR1 and CDR2: MNHEY, SVGEGT. Here the CDR3 DNA reads TGTGCCAGCAGTCCCCGGGCGGAAACGGGTCAGCCCCAGCATTTT. As protein: CASSPRAETGQPQHF.

This clonotype was counted ten times or more. The chain is built from TRBV24-1 and TRBJ2-5; 9 bases align to TRBD1. J was trimmed by 2 bases and V by 4 bases; bases with no gene match: 7. The CDR3 has 16 residues. The germline gives CDR1 KGHDR, CDR2 SFDVKD. The CDR3 DNA sequence: TGTGCCACCAGTGAAGGGACAGGGTATCCACAAGAGACCCAGTACTTC. It encodes CATSEGTGYPQETQYF.

This clonotype was counted between two and nine times. The CDR3 ends on some other residue instead of the conserved phenylalanine or tryptophan, so this is likely a read error. The DNA is omitted, as the CDR3 cannot be located on it reliably, and the CDR3 follows TCRdb's listing. V usage is TRBV20-1 and J usage is TRBJ2-7; the D segment call TRBD1 is taken from the table without a DNA check. The CDR3 spans 10 amino acids, including both terminal residues. Germline V gene sequence: CDR1 DFQATT, CDR2 SNEGSKA (reference sequence). CDR3 amino acids: CSAREGQSSI.

This clonotype was found many times. The rearrangement joins TRBV12-3 or TRBV12-4 to TRBJ2-4, with D possibly being TRBD1 or TRBD2 (6 bases each). The CDR3 covers 15 residues. Trimming removed 6 bases from V and 3 bases from J, with 15 bases in between. CDR3 region: CASSSPGGLKNIQYF. CDR3 nucleotides: TGTGCCAGCAGCTCCCCCGGGGGCCTCAAAAACATTCAGTACTTC.

The rearrangement links TRBV10-3 to TRBJ2-5, with D tentatively TRBD2 (5 bases). V was trimmed by 6 bases and J by 4 bases, leaving 15 bases between them. The CDR3 has 14 amino acids. CDR1 and CDR2 from the germline V gene are ENHRY and SYGVKD. The CDR3 sequence: CAISSSKEGETQYF. CDR3 DNA: TGTGCCATCAGCTCGTCCAAAGAGGGAGAGACCCAGTACTTC.

The sample holds a few counts of this clonotype. The gene calls are TRBV20-1 and TRBJ2-7; possible D gene TRBD1, 5 bases. Trimming stripped 3 bases from V and 3 bases from J, with 12 bases between. This CDR3 region has 13 residues. Germline lookup yields CDR1 DFQATT and CDR2 SNEGSKA (reference sequence). CDR3 loop: CSASPRQYYEQYF. The DNA for the CDR3 is TGCAGTGCTAGCCCAAGACAGTACTACGAGCAGTACTTC.